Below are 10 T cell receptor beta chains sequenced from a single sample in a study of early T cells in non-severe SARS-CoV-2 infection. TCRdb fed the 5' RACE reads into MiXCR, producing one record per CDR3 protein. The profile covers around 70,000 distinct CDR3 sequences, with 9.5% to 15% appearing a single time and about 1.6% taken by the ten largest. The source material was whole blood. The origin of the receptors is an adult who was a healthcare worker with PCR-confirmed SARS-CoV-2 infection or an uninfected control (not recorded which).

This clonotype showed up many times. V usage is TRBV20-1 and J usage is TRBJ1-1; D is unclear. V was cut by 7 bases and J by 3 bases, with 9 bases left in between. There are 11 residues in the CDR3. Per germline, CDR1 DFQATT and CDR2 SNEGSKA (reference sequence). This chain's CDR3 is CSVPQYTEAFF. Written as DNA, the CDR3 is TGCAGTGTCCCTCAATACACTGAAGCTTTCTTT.

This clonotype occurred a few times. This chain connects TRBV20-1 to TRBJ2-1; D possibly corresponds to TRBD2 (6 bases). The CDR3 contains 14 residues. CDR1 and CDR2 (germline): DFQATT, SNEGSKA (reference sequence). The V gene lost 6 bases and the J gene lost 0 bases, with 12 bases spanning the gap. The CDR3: CSAVGGSSYNEQFF. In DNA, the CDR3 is TGCAGTGCCGTAGGAGGGAGCTCCTACAATGAGCAGTTCTTC.

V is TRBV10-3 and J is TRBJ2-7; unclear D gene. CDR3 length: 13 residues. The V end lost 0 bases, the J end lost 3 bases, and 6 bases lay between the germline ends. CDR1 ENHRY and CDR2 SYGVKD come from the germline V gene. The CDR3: CAISESSNYEQYF. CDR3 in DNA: TGTGCCATCAGTGAGTCATCCAACTACGAGCAGTACTTC.

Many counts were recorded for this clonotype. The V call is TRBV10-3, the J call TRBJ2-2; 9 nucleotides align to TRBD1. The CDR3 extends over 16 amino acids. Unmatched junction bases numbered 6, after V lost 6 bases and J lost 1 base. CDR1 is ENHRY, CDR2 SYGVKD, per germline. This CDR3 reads CAIRSAGQGNTGELFF. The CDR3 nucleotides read TGTGCCATCAGATCGGCGGGACAGGGGAACACCGGGGAGCTGTTTTTT.

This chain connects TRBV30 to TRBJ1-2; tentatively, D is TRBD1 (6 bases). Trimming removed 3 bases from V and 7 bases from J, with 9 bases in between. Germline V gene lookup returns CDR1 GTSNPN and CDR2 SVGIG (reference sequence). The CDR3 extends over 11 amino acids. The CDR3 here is CAWSSGAGYTF. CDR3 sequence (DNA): TGTGCCTGGAGCTCAGGGGCTGGCTACACCTTC.

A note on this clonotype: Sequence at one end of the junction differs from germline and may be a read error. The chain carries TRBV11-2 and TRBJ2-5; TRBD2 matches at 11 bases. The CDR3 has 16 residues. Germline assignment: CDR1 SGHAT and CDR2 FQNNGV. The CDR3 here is CASSLELAGVQETQYF. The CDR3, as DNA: TGTGCCAGCAGCCTAGAACTAGCGGGGGTCCAAGAGACCCAGTACTTC.

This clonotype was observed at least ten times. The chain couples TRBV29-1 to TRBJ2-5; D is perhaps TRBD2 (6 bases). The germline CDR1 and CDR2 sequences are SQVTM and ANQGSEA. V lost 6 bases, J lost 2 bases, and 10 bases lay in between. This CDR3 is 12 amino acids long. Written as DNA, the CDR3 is TGCAGCGTCGGGGGTTTTCAAGAGACCCAGTACTTC. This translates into CSVGGFQETQYF. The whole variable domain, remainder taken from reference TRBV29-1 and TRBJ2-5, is SAVISQKPSRDICQRGTSLTIQCQVDSQVTMMFWYRQQPGQSLTLIATANQGSEATYESGFVIDKFPISRPNLTFSTLTVSNMSPEDSSIYLCSVGGFQETQYFGPGTRLLVL.

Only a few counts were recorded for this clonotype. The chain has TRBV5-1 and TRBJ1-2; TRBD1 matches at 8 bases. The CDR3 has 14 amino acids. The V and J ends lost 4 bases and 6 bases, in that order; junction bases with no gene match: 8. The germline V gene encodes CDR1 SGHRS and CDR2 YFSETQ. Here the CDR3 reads CASSPPGGRDGYTF. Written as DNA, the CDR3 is TGCGCCAGCAGCCCTCCAGGGGGCCGGGATGGCTACACCTTC.

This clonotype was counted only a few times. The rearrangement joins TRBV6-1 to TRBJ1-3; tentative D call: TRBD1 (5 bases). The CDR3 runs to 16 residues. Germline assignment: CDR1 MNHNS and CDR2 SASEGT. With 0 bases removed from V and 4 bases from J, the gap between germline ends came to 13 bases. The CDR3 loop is CASSEARGGFGNTIYF. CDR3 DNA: TGTGCCAGCAGTGAAGCGCGTGGGGGTTTCGGAAACACCATATATTTT.

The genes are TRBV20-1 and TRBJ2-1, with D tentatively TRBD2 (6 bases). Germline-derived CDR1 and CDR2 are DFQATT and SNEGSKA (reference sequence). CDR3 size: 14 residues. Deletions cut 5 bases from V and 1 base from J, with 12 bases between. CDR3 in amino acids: CSAGDFPSYNEQFF. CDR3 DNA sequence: TGCAGTGCTGGGGACTTTCCTTCCTACAATGAGCAGTTCTTC.